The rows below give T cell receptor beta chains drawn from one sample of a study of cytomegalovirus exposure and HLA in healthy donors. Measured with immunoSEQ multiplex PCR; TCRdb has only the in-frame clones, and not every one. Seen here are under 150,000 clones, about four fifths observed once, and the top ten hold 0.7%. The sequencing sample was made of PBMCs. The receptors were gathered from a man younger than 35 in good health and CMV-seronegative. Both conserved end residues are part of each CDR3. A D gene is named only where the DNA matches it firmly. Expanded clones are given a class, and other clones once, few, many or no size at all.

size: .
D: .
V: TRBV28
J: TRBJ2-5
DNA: TGTGCCAGCAGTCCTCCTCGAGAGACCCAGTACTTC
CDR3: CASSPPRETQYF

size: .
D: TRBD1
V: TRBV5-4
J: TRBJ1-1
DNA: TGTGCCAGCTCGGACAGGGGGAACACTGAAGCTTTCTTT
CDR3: CASSDRGNTEAFF

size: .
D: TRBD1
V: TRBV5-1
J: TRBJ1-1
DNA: TGCGCCAGCAGCGTGGGGACAGCCATGAACACTGAAGCTTTCTTT
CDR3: CASSVGTAMNTEAFF

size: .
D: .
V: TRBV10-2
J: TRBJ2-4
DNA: TGCGCCAGCAGTGAGTCCTTGAAAAACATTCAGTACTTC
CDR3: CASSESLKNIQYF

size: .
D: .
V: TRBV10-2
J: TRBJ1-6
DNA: TGCGCCAGCGCCTCGGGGTATAATTCACCCCTCCACTTT
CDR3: CASASGYNSPLHF

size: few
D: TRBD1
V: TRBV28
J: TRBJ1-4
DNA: TGTGCCAGCAGTTTATGGACCGGGACAGGGTATGAAAAACTGTTTTTT
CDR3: CASSLWTGTGYEKLFF

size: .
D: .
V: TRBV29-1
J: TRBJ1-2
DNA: TGCAGCGATCGAGGCGAGAACTATGGCTACACCTTC
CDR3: CSDRGENYGYTF

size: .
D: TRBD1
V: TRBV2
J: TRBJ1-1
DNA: TGTGCCAGCAGGGGGGGGACAGGGGTCGGCACTGAAGCTTTCTTT
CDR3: CASRGGTGVGTEAFF

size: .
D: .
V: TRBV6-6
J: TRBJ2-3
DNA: TGTGCCAGCAGACCCGCAAGTAGCGGCACAGATACGCAGTATTTT
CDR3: CASRPASSGTDTQYF

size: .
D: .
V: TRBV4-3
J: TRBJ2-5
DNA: TGCGCCAGCAGCCAACTCATCAAGCGGGAGACCCAGTACTTC
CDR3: CASSQLIKRETQYF

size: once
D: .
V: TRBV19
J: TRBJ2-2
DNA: TGTGCCAGTACGACCATGAGGGCCCCGCTTAGGGAGCTGTTTTTT
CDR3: CASTTMRAPLRELFF

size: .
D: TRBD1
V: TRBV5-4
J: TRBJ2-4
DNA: TGTGCCAGCAGCCCAACGGGGACAGTCAAAAACATTCAGTACTTC
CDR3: CASSPTGTVKNIQYF

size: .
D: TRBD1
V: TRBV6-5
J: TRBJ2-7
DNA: TGTGCCAGCAGACCCGGACAGGGAAAGCAGTACTTC
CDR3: CASRPGQGKQYF

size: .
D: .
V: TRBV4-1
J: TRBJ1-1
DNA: TGCGCCAGCAGCCTAGGGAGCGAGACTGAAGCTTTCTTT
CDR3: CASSLGSETEAFF